This entry is about one T cell receptor beta chain. Its antigen is not identified. Germline values: CDR1 SGHTA, CDR2 FQGNSA. The CDR3 runs 18 residues. V was clipped by 1 base and J by 14 bases; unmatched bases: 19. The data were taken from a study of cytomegalovirus exposure and HLA in healthy donors. Study-level information: Genotyping showed 70% to 90% of some 400 donors falling in the Caucasian-associated ancestry cluster.

Findings and caveats of the study: When presence/absence was analysed, sequencing depth was taken to be roughly uniform across donors.

60 Vbeta and 13 Jbeta primers were used in PCR. Assay: immunoSEQ multiplex PCR; the TCRdb copy retains only in-frame clones and omits some. The table lists about 160,000 clones, approximately 88% of them singletons. This chain links TRBV7-2 with TRBJ1-6, with 8 bases that match TRBD1. The specimen was PBMCs. The clonotype comes from a woman aged 25 to 39 in good health and CMV-seronegative. In DNA form, the CDR3 reads TGTGCCAGCAGCTTAGATGGGCGGGGGACAGGCCCAGTTCTCACCCTCCACTTT. Amino acids: CASSLDGRGTGPVLTLHF.